Included here is one T cell receptor (beta chain) sequence, with context. No antigen is known for it. No quality values exist for individual bases; no much larger clone is one base distant. The sample carries other DNA sequences with the same CDR3. This sample is part of a study of cytomegalovirus exposure and HLA in healthy donors (dated by TCRdb to the late 2010s). Context from the whole study: An earlier analysis of about 530 of the donors reported roughly 300 Gb of sequence data and 95 million to 120 million unique TCR beta sequences obtained from around 190 million T cells. Approximately 310 gigabases of sequencing data and around 90 million unique TCR sequences made up an early release that covered over 550 HLA-typed donors. The genetic ancestry cluster associated with self-reported Caucasian donors included about 84% of the roughly 390 genotyped donors. The study was designed to test whether signatures of past pathogen exposure could be identified by cataloging public T cell receptors. The study used immunosequencing to profile the T cell repertoires of some 600 subjects and linked those repertoires to cytomegalovirus serostatus. A separate validation cohort of about 110 different subjects was used in addition to the approximately 670-subject first cohort. To predict cytomegalovirus infection status, the study brought together high-throughput TCR immunosequencing, statistical association of individual TCRs with disease status, and machine learning. A later analysis re-examined previously published TCR beta repertoires from over 500 donors and added high-resolution HLA genotyping to investigate patterns of TCR occurrence. Rather than drawing on any new phenotypic data, the later analysis identified candidate immune exposures from TCR beta sequences and the way those sequences occurred across donors. An earlier analysis of approximately 580 of the donors used high-throughput TCR beta sequencing to judge whether each TCR beta V gene segment behaved as functional or pseudogenic. Donor age, sex, ethnicity and CMV serostatus were compiled alongside the repertoire data. A later genetic analysis took genome-wide SNP genotypes for about three fifths of the 666 donors and used that subset as a discovery cohort. All discovery cohort repertoires had been generated using a single sequencing platform. HLA typing included class I and class II loci at four-digit resolution. The number of typed donors differed by locus: roughly 620-640 for A, B, C, DRB1 and DQB1; 500 to 550 for DQA1; some 590 for DPA1; and around 490 for DPB1. Five DR-DQ haplotypes were treated as single units for association and clustering because of strong linkage in the cohort. Among about 400 genotyped donors of the cohort, an average of around 240,000 unique TCR beta nucleotide sequences was sequenced per donor, of which approximately 18% were non-productive. The investigation overall reported the following: A further reported finding was that TCR beta sequences accurately predicted the HLA-A and HLA-B alleles for most subjects in the first cohort. A total of fewer than 200 TCR beta chains were listed by the study as associated with cytomegalovirus. Compared with equally common non-associated chains, HLA-associated TCR beta chains in a later analysis were more clonally expanded and had lower generation probabilities. A cluster of highly shared sequence variants was judged likely to be a technical artifact of the sequencing pipeline. In this cohort, only TCR beta chains were sequenced, and detectable features were limited by the absence of alpha or paired-chain data. An earlier analysis of approximately 540 of the donors showed that most TCR beta V segments appeared in productive rearrangements either about 87% or about 30% of the time, which broadly matched IMGT annotations. In both the original and validation cohorts, the classifier was reported to diagnose cytomegalovirus status with high specificity and sensitivity. A later analysis reported that several top co-occurrence clusters appeared linked to parvovirus B19, influenza, CMV and Epstein-Barr virus. A later analysis associated about 18,000 TCR beta sequences with specific HLA alleles at a false discovery rate of 0.05. Sequencing depth was assumed to be roughly uniform across donors in the presence/absence analyses, though that assumption may not hold. In a later analysis, most CMV-associated TCR beta chains were found to appear HLA-restricted, with HLA associations seemingly driven largely by CMV exposure. Correlated functional status among segregating V segments might be attributable to linkage disequilibrium, but an unknown experimental factor could not be ruled out. Some IMGT-functional V segments, including TRBV6-2 and TRBV6-3, could not be told apart with the 87-base-pair reads, so those segments were excluded. A few of the identified cytomegalovirus-associated TCR beta chains were confirmed in vitro to be specific for cytomegalovirus antigens. Most TCR sequences were observed very rarely across donors, whereas some public TCRs were present in many individuals. In a later analysis, TCR association rates were found to vary across HLA loci, with the most associated TCRs seen for DRB1 alleles and the fewest for HLA-C alleles. A later genetic analysis associated a missense DCLRE1C variant with V-gene and J-gene trimming of TCR beta chains, and an independent cohort replicated the association. Because some donors lacked HLA typing at each locus, the association tests relied only on the typed subset. A later genetic analysis reported fewer N-insertions in productive TCRs among donors in an Asian-associated ancestry cluster than the roughly 720-donor mean. Assigning TCR associations to individual alleles was difficult when HLA alleles, especially DR and DQ, strongly co-occurred. Immune exposure information for the cohort was limited to CMV serostatus. According to the authors, the approach could potentially be generalized to other disease states and immunological phenotypes. Because counts were too low, fewer than 20 rarely observed V segments, including chromosome 9 orphons, were excluded from the earlier analysis of 587 of the donors.

The cohort comprised some 680 healthy bone marrow donors. At the time of sampling, every cohort member was nominally healthy, though immune exposures that went unrecorded were likely present. The donor tested CMV seronegative and was one of the 352 seronegative cohort members. Every donor gave a peripheral blood sample, and the peripheral blood mononuclear cells from that sample were used for TCR beta sequencing. Genomic DNA was extracted from the blood cell samples with the Qiagen DNeasy Blood Extraction Kit. The cysteine opens and the phenylalanine closes a CDR3 of 13 amino acids. Kept here is only the CDR3 DNA, which spans 39 bases and is read in frame from base 1. The germline ends are 7 bases apart after V is trimmed by 4 bases and J by 0 bases. Per the germline V gene, LGHNA is the CDR1 and YSLEER is the CDR2. Libraries were built with the immunoSEQ multiplex PCR assay. For the multiplex PCR, a mixture combining 60 forward primers for TCR Vbeta segments and 13 reverse primers for TCR Jbeta segments was used. A multiplex PCR assay on genomic DNA amplified the CDR3 region of rearranged TCR beta genes. On the Illumina HiSeq System, the amplified TCR beta libraries were sequenced as 87-base-pair reads. The study's processing was this. A later analysis counted 65 million to 90 million unique TCR beta chains across the roughly 700 repertoires, and 10 million to 11 million of these chains were shared by at least two donors. To remove PCR and sequencing errors, raw reads were error-corrected and collapsed into unique sequences using a nearest-neighbor algorithm that merged closely related sequences. To assign V, D and J gene segments, CDR3 sequences were aligned to IMGT reference sequences. For a sequence to be retained, a match of at least six nucleotides to both a V gene segment and a J gene segment was required. A rearrangement was called productive if the CDR3 had no stop codons and remained in frame with V and J, and every other rearrangement was called non-productive. CDR3 was defined by IMGT convention, running from the second conserved V-encoded cysteine to the conserved J-encoded phenylalanine. In an earlier analysis of roughly 610 of the donors, sequences lacking an unambiguous match to a single V gene segment were excluded. In an earlier analysis of approximately 610 of the donors, V segments were called functional above 56.7% productive rearrangements and were called segregating when the between-donor standard deviation exceeded 5%. A statistical classification framework was built for diagnosing cytomegalovirus status from the catalog of TCR beta chain sequences. In a later analysis, V and J genes were assigned by comparing TCR nucleotide sequences against IMGT/GENE-DB human TR gene sequences. The TCRdist pipeline was used in a later analysis to assign CDR3 sequences and most-parsimonious VDJ recombination scenarios. In a later analysis, each TCR beta chain was defined by its CDR3 amino acid sequence together with its V-gene family, and reads without a unique V-gene family were excluded. In a later analysis, fewer than 650 highly shared, low-generation-probability nucleotide sequences were removed to address suspected cross-contamination and a sequencing artifact. For each public chain, a later analysis derived a clonal expansion index from normalized ranks of inferred template counts within each repertoire. In a later analysis, generation probabilities were computed using a VDJ recombination model fitted to out-of-frame rearrangements, and the results were checked against IGoR. In a later analysis, hypergeometric tests were used to score TCR-TCR, TCR-HLA and TCR-CMV co-occurrence, with a repertoire-size bias correction applied to TCR pairs. False discovery rates were estimated in a later analysis by permuting HLA or CMV assignments 20 times. In a later analysis, co-occurring TCRs were grouped using DBSCAN, and TCRdist sequence similarity was added for clustering within HLA-allele-positive subsets. Co-occurrence clustering excluded repertoires with fewer than 30,000 or more than 120,000 public chains, plus five with anomalous nucleotide sharing. TCRdb holds this immuneACCESS table with in-frame rearrangements only. Some clones are missing; in checked studies, unresolved V genes explain under half, and the rest has no known cause. The DNA was the basis for D and trimming; V, J and clone size are from that table. This sample has 60,000 to 70,000 clones in its table, and 80% to 90% of those were observed once. The ten largest clones take up 2.5% to 3% of the sample.

What was sequenced was PBMCs. The source is a woman aged 25 to 39 in good health and CMV-seronegative. The chain employs TRBV4-3 and TRBJ2-7; tentative D gene TRBD1, with 5 bases matching. The CDR3 reads CASSRGSSYEQYF. The nucleotide sequence is given as TGCGCCAGCAGCCGGGGCTCCTCCTACGAGCAGTACTTC.